These T cell receptor beta chains were read from a single sample in a study of T cell repertoires in cytomegalovirus infection. What these receptors recognize is not known. Via MiXCR, TCRdb re-called the reads, giving one row per CDR3 protein. Of about 770,000 distinct CDR3 sequences in the sample, 25% to 35% are singletons; the top ten hold around 13%. Material: cultured CD8+ T cells from PBMCs, obtained from culture after CMV antigen stimulation. The receptor set was obtained from a human donor in good health (CMV status not recorded). Some clones in this sample may be carry-over from other donors' samples. Both conserved end residues are part of each CDR3. D genes are given only for firm matches. Part of the rows lack a size; the others show once, few, many or a class for expanded clones.

d_gene	v_gene	abundance	j_gene	CDR3nt	CDR3aa
TRBD1	TRBV7-2	many	TRBJ1-1	TGTGCCAGCAGCTTAGCTTCTTTCCTTCGACAGGGGGCTGTAAACACTGAAGCTTTCTTT	CASSLASFLRQGAVNTEAFF
TRBD1	TRBV4-2	.	TRBJ1-4	TGTGCCAGCAGCCAAGTCCCGGGACAGACTAATGAAAAACTGTTTTTT	CASSQVPGQTNEKLFF
TRBD1	TRBV7-6	many	TRBJ1-5	TGTGCCAGCAGCTTAGAGGGGACAGATAATCAGCCCCAGCATTTT	CASSLEGTDNQPQHF
.	TRBV12-5	many	TRBJ1-5	TGTGCTAGTGGTTTGGAGGGGAGAAATCAGCCCCAGCATTTT	CASGLEGRNQPQHF
TRBD2	TRBV20-1	once	TRBJ2-7	TGCAGTGCTCCACCCCAGGGCAGCGGGGGTCCATGGGAGCAGTACTTC	CSAPPQGSGGPWEQYF
TRBD2	TRBV11-3	.	TRBJ2-3	TGTGCCAGCAGCTCTACTAGCGGGGGGGGGTGGGCAGATACGCAGTATTTT	CASSSTSGGGWADTQYF
TRBD1	TRBV19	few	TRBJ2-3	TGTGCCAGTAGTACCCGGGACAGGGGAACAGATACGCAGTATTTT	CASSTRDRGTDTQYF
TRBD1	TRBV7-4	few	TRBJ2-1	TGTGCCAGCAGCCGTGGGGCAGGGGGCAATGAGCAGTTCTTC	CASSRGAGGNEQFF
.	TRBV12-3/TRBV12-4	few	TRBJ1-5	TGTGCCAGCAGTTCCTATTTCGGACAGATCGACTTTAGCAATCAGCCCCAGCATTTT	CASSSYFGQIDFSNQPQHF
TRBD2	TRBV19	.	TRBJ2-3	TGTGCCAGTAGTCAAAAGACGCTAGCGGGGGGAACAGATACGCAGTATTTT	CASSQKTLAGGTDTQYF
TRBD1	TRBV29-1	few	TRBJ2-5	TGCAGCGTCGTTCTCCATAGACCAATCAGGGGGGAGACCCAGTACTTC	CSVVLHRPIRGETQYF
.	TRBV7-8	many	TRBJ1-5	TGTGCCAGCAGCTCTCGGCTACGCAATCAGCCCCAGCATTTT	CASSSRLRNQPQHF
.	TRBV20-1	.	TRBJ1-4	TGCAGTGCCCTAACCGGGGCAGAAGGGGGTTGGGGTGAAAAACTGTTTTTT	CSALTGAEGGWGEKLFF
TRBD1	TRBV7-2	many	TRBJ2-1	TGTGCCAGCAGCTCGCGGGACAGGGGCTACAATGAGCAGTTCTTC	CASSSRDRGYNEQFF
TRBD1	TRBV7-2	.	TRBJ1-4	TGTGCCAGCAGCGACCCCAGGGGGCCAGAAAATGAAAAACTGTTTTTT	CASSDPRGPENEKLFF
.	TRBV6-2/TRBV6-3	.	TRBJ2-5	TGTGCCTCATACGGGGGGCCTCGGGAGACCCAGTACTTC	CASYGGPRETQYF
TRBD2	TRBV7-2	few	TRBJ2-5	TGTGCCAGCAGCTCTAGCGGGGGAAAGACCCAGTACTTC	CASSSSGGKTQYF
.	TRBV6-2/TRBV6-3	.	TRBJ2-5	TGTGCCAGCAGTGTCGTCGGGACCCAAGAGACCCAGTACTTC	CASSVVGTQETQYF
.	TRBV12-3/TRBV12-4	few	TRBJ2-2	TGTGCCAGCAGTCTGACCCCCCGGGGCGGGGAGCTGTTTTTT	CASSLTPRGGELFF
.	TRBV29-1	once	TRBJ2-3	TGCAGCGTTTCCCTACTAGAGGATACGCAGTATTTT	CSVSLLEDTQYF
.	TRBV27	many	TRBJ1-5	TGTGCCAGCAGTTTATTCGGCGGCAATCAGCCCCAGCATTTT	CASSLFGGNQPQHF
.	TRBV4-3	.	TRBJ1-1	TGCGCCAGCAGCCAAGATCTCCCTGCGGGGGCTTTCTTT	CASSQDLPAGAFF
.	TRBV10-3	few	TRBJ2-7	TGTGCCATCAGTGTGGCCCGACAGGGACTAACGGGATCCTACGAGCAGTACTTC	CAISVARQGLTGSYEQYF
TRBD1	TRBV6-2/TRBV6-3	few	TRBJ2-2	TGTGCCAGCAGCCCTGGACAGGTGACCGGGGAGCTGTTTTTT	CASSPGQVTGELFF
TRBD2	TRBV20-1	few	TRBJ2-3	TGCAGTGCTAGAGATCTTAGCGGGGGGGAGGGAGATACGCAGTATTTT	CSARDLSGGEGDTQYF
.	TRBV4-1	.	TRBJ1-3	TGCGCCAGCAGCCAAGATAGGAGCAGGGCTGGAAACACCATATATTTT	CASSQDRSRAGNTIYF
.	TRBV3-1	few	TRBJ1-6	TGTGCCAGCAGTACGACCCCCCGACCGTATAATTCACCCCTCCACTTT	CASSTTPRPYNSPLHF
.	TRBV20-1	.	TRBJ2-1	TGCAGTGCTAGAGATCCCCCGGCCAATGAGCAGTTCTTC	CSARDPPANEQFF
TRBD1	TRBV7-3	many	TRBJ1-2	TGTGCCAGCAGCCTCTCGGGGACAGGGAGCGGCTACACCTTC	CASSLSGTGSGYTF
TRBD1	TRBV2	.	TRBJ2-1	TGTGCCAGGGGACAGGGGGCCTCGAGCTCCTACAATGAGCAGTTCTTC	CARGQGASSSYNEQFF
.	TRBV27	few	TRBJ1-1	TGTGCCAGCAGTTTTTACCGAGGTATAGCTGAAGCTTTCTTT	CASSFYRGIAEAFF
TRBD1	TRBV11-2	.	TRBJ2-1	TGTGCCAGCAGCCTCGACAGGGGAGCTAGGTACAATGAGCAGTTCTTC	CASSLDRGARYNEQFF